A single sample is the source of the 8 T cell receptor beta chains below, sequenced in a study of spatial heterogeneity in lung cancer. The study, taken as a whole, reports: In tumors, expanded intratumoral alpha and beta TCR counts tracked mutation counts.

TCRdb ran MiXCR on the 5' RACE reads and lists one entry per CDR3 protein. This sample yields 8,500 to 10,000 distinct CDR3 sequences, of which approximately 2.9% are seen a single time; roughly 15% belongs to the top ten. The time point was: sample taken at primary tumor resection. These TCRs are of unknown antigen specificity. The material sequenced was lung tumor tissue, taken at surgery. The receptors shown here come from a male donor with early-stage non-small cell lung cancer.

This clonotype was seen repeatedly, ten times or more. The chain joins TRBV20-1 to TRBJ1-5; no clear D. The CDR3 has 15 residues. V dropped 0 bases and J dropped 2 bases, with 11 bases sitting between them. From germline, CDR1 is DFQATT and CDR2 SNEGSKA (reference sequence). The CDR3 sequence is CSAREGSSGNQPQHF. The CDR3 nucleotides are TGCAGTGCTAGAGAAGGTTCATCGGGCAATCAGCCCCAGCATTTT.

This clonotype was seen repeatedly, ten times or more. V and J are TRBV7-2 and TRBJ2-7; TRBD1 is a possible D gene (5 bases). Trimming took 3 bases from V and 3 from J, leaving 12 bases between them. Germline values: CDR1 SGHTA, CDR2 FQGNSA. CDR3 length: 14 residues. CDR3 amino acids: CASSLGQAGYEQYF. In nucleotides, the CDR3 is TGTGCCAGCAGCTTGGGGCAGGCCGGCTACGAGCAGTACTTC.

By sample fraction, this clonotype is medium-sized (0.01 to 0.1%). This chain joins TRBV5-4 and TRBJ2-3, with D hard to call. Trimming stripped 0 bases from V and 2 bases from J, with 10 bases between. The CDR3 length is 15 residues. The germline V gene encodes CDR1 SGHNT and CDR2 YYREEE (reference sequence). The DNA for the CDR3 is TGTGCCAGCAGCTTGGCCTACGGATACACAGATACGCAGTATTTT. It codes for CASSLAYGYTDTQYF.

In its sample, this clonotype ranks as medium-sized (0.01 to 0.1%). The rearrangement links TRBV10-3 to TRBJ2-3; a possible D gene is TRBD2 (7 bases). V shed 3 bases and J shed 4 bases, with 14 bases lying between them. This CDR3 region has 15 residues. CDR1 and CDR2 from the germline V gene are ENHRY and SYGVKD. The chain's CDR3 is CAISEFGGGPDTQYF. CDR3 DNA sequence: TGTGCCATCAGTGAATTCGGCGGGGGCCCAGATACGCAGTATTTT.

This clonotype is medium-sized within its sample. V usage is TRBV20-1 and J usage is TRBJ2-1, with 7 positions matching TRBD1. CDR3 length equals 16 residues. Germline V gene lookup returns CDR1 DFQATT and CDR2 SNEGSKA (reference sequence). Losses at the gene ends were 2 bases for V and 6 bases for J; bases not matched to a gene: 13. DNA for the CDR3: TGCAGTGCTAGACGTCCCGAGAGGGGGCTCGGCAATGAGCAGTTCTTC. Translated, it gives CSARRPERGLGNEQFF.

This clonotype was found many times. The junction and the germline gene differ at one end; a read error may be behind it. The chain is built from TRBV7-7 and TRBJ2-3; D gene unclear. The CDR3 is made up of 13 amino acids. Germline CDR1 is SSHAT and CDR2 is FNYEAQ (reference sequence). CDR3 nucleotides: TGTGCTAGCAGCTTAGCTACGACTCCCTTAAAGTATTTT. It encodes CASSLATTPLKYF.

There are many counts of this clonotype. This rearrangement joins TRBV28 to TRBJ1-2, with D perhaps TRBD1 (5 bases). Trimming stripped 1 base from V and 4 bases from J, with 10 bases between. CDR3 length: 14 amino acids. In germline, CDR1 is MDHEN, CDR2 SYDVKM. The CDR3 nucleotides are TGTGCCAGCAGTTTATTGACAGAAGGCTATGGCTACACCTTC. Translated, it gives CASSLLTEGYGYTF.

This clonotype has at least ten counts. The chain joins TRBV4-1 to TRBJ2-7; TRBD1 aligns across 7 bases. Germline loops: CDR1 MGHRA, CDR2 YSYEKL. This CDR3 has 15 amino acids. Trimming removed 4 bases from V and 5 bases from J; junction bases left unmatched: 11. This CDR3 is CASSPRPTGPNEQYF. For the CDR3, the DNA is TGCGCCAGCAGCCCCAGGCCGACAGGGCCCAACGAGCAGTACTTC.